The 22 T cell receptor beta chains given below trace back to one sample, sequenced in a study of T-cell memory formation after mild COVID-19. Via MiXCR, TCRdb re-called the 5' RACE reads, giving one row per CDR3 protein. The table shows 350,000 to 450,000 distinct CDR3 sequences, with 15% to 25% occurring only once. Input material: PBMCs or a T cell subset sorted from them (not recorded which). The source is an adult woman who had mild COVID-19 (a few samples of this study predate the infection). Cell type and time point are not known.

This clonotype was recorded a few times. The chain has TRBV7-2 and TRBJ2-2, with D possibly matching TRBD2 (5 bases). The CDR3 length is 17 residues. CDR1 SGHTA and CDR2 FQGNSA come from the germline V gene. Trimming left V 2 bases short and J 5 bases short, with 18 bases between. The CDR3 nucleotides read TGTGCCAGCAGCTTACGGGTCCGGGGAGTTCGAACCGGGGAGCTGTTTTTT. Protein product: CASSLRVRGVRTGELFF.

In this sample, this clonotype turned up many times. The rearrangement links TRBV13 to TRBJ2-7; D unresolved. Germline values: CDR1 PRHDT, CDR2 FYEKMQ (reference sequence). Trimming removed 4 bases from V and 10 bases from J, with 14 bases in between. CDR3 size: 12 residues. The CDR3 protein is CASSSTGGPQYF. Written as DNA, the CDR3 is TGTGCCAGCAGCTCCACGGGCGGTCCCCAGTACTTC. The full variable domain, rest sourced from reference TRBV13 and TRBJ2-7, is AAGVIQSPRHLIKEKRETATLKCYPIPRHDTVYWYQQGPGQDPQFLISFYEKMQSDKGSIPDRFSAQQFSDYHSELNMSSLELGDSALYFCASSSTGGPQYFGPGTRLTVT.

This clonotype appeared a few times. This chain joins TRBV19 and TRBJ2-7, with unresolved D. Trimming cost V 6 bases and J 0 bases, with 18 bases left between them. The CDR3 runs 16 residues. CDR1 and CDR2 from the germline V gene are LNHDA and SQIVND (reference sequence). The DNA of the CDR3 is TGTGCCAGTAGCGGCATCGGACGGACGAGCTCCTACGAGCAGTACTTC. Its protein product is CASSGIGRTSSYEQYF. The full variable domain, its missing parts supplied by reference TRBV19 and TRBJ2-7, is DGGITQSPKYLFRKEGQNVTLSCEQNLNHDAMYWYRQDPGQGLRLIYYSQIVNDFQKGDIAEGYSVSREKKESFPLTVTSAQKNPTAFYLCASSGIGRTSSYEQYFGPGTRLTVT.

This chain uses TRBV20-1 with TRBJ2-5, with TRBD2 identical over 10 bases. The CDR3 sequence is 17 residues long. J was trimmed by 3 bases and V by 0 bases; bases with no gene match: 10. Germline V gives CDR1 DFQATT, CDR2 SNEGSKA (reference sequence). The CDR3 protein is CSARDWGLAGEEETQYF. The CDR3 bases are TGCAGTGCTAGAGATTGGGGGCTAGCGGGAGAGGAAGAGACCCAGTACTTC.

The chain combines TRBV5-1 with TRBJ1-6; D may be TRBD1 (5 bases). CDR3 length: 14 amino acids. The V end lost 6 bases, the J end lost 7 bases, and 14 bases lay between the germline ends. CDR1 and CDR2 (germline): SGHRS, YFSETQ. CDR3 protein: CASTARDPNSPLHF. The CDR3, as DNA: TGCGCCAGCACCGCCCGGGACCCCAATTCACCCCTCCACTTT.

This chain uses TRBV5-1 with TRBJ1-2; 7 bases agree with TRBD1. Per the germline V gene, CDR1 is SGHRS and CDR2 is YFSETQ. CDR3 size: 15 residues. V shed 0 bases, J shed 5 bases, and the junction held 7 bases outside the gene matches. CDR3 amino acids: CASSLEAGGTYGYTF. CDR3 coding DNA: TGCGCCAGCAGCTTGGAGGCAGGGGGAACGTATGGCTACACCTTC.

The chain links TRBV5-1 to TRBJ2-3, with TRBD1 identical over 7 bases. Germline V gene sequence: CDR1 SGHRS, CDR2 YFSETQ. Losses at the gene ends were 4 bases for V and 2 bases for J; bases not matched to a gene: 10. CDR3 size: 16 residues. CDR3 region: CASSTPTGFPTDTQYF. CDR3 DNA sequence: TGCGCCAGCAGCACCCCGACAGGGTTTCCCACAGATACGCAGTATTTT.

This clonotype was seen a few times. This chain joins TRBV5-1 and TRBJ2-7; D unclear. The CDR3 extends over 13 amino acids. Trimming shortened V by 0 bases and J by 3 bases, and 7 bases separated the two germline ends. CDR1 and CDR2 (germline): SGHRS, YFSETQ. The CDR3 spells CASSLDSLYEQYF. DNA for the CDR3: TGCGCCAGCAGCTTGGACAGTCTCTACGAGCAGTACTTC.

The chain recombines TRBV20-1 with TRBJ2-3, with TRBD1 matching over 9 bases. The CDR3 is 15 residues long. V was clipped by 2 bases and J by 6 bases; unmatched bases: 9. Germline lookup yields CDR1 DFQATT and CDR2 SNEGSKA (reference sequence). CDR3 sequence (DNA): TGCAGTGCTAGATCGGGACAGGGATTTGGGGATACGCAGTATTTT. It yields the protein CSARSGQGFGDTQYF.

The rearrangement joins TRBV18 to TRBJ1-1, with 9 bases that match TRBD1. This CDR3 is 14 amino acids long. Germline CDR1 reads KGHSH; CDR2 reads LQKENI. J was trimmed by 4 bases and V by 5 bases; bases with no gene match: 5. CDR3 bases: TGTGCCAGCTCAGTACAGGGGGCCAGCACTGAAGCTTTCTTT. The encoded protein is CASSVQGASTEAFF.

This clonotype has a handful of counts. Since a much larger clone is just one base distant, this may be a read error. The chain links TRBV11-2 to TRBJ2-2, with TRBD1 matching over 10 bases. Germline values: CDR1 SGHAT, CDR2 FQNNGV. The CDR3 is 15 residues long. The DNA for the CDR3 is TGTGCCAGCAGCTTAAAGACAGGGGGCACCGGGGAGCTGGTTTTT. This gives the protein CASSLKTGGTGELVF.

This clonotype occurred a few times. The chain uses TRBV5-1 and TRBJ2-3, with TRBD2 identical over 7 bases. This CDR3 region has 16 residues. The germline V gene encodes CDR1 SGHRS and CDR2 YFSETQ. V lost 0 bases to trimming and J lost 5 bases; unmatched junction nucleotides: 9. CDR3: CASSLAGAGVRDTQYF. The CDR3 nucleotides read TGCGCCAGCAGCTTGGCCGGGGCGGGAGTCAGAGATACGCAGTATTTT.

This clonotype was seen a few times. The chain couples TRBV5-1 to TRBJ1-1; D remains ambiguous. Germline V lookup: CDR1 SGHRS, CDR2 YFSETQ. The V and J ends lost 4 bases and 0 bases respectively, with 13 bases between them. The CDR3 sequence is 15 residues long. The CDR3 DNA reads as TGCGCCAGCAGCCCCCGGTGGACGATGAACACTGAAGCTTTCTTT. Its protein product is CASSPRWTMNTEAFF. The full variable domain, in which reference TRBV5-1 and TRBJ1-1 provide the parts outside the CDR3, is KAGVTQTPRYLIKTRGQQVTLSCSPISGHRSVSWYQQTPGQGLQFLFEYFSETQRNKGNFPGRFSGRQFSNSRSEMNVSTLELGDSALYLCASSPRWTMNTEAFFGQGTRLTVV.

V usage is TRBV15 and J usage is TRBJ2-3; D ambiguous. Trimming took off 0 bases at V and 2 bases at J, with 0 bases between the two ends. Germline CDR1 reads LNHNV; CDR2 reads YYDKDF (reference sequence). CDR3 length: 12 residues. In DNA form, the CDR3 reads TGTGCCACCAGCAGAGACACAGATACGCAGTATTTT. This encodes CATSRDTDTQYF.

The V call is TRBV12-3 or TRBV12-4, the J call TRBJ1-1, with D possibly matching TRBD1 (6 bases). Deletions cut 7 bases from V and 4 bases from J, with 13 bases between. The CDR3 runs to 13 residues. DNA for the CDR3: TGTGCCAGCAAAAGACAGGTCCGCACTGAAGCTTTCTTT. The encoded protein is CASKRQVRTEAFF.

V and J are TRBV6-5 and TRBJ1-5, with 8 nucleotides matching TRBD1. Germline-derived CDR1 and CDR2 are MNHEY and SVGAGI. The CDR3 extends over 15 amino acids. The ends lost 6 bases at V and 5 bases at J; junction bases unmatched: 9. CDR3 residues: CASSSGQGGYQPQHF. The CDR3 nucleotides read TGTGCCAGCAGCAGCGGACAGGGAGGATATCAGCCCCAGCATTTT.

The V and J genes are TRBV7-2 and TRBJ1-6; D is ambiguous. CDR3 length equals 13 residues. Germline lookup yields CDR1 SGHTA and CDR2 FQGNSA. With 1 base removed from V and 10 bases from J, the gap between germline ends came to 8 bases. The chain's CDR3 is CASSLGSQSPLHF. The CDR3 DNA sequence: TGTGCCAGCAGCTTAGGGTCTCAATCACCCCTCCACTTT.

The J gene is TRBJ2-5, the V gene TRBV20-1; D not certain. This CDR3 is built from 13 residues. The ends were cut back, 2 bases at V and 0 bases at J, with 7 bases in the middle. From germline, CDR1 is DFQATT and CDR2 SNEGSKA (reference sequence). DNA for the CDR3: TGCAGTGCTAGACTATTGTACCAAGAGACCCAGTACTTC. Translating gives CSARLLYQETQYF.

This clonotype was detected ten times or more. This chain joins TRBV7-6 and TRBJ2-3, with 7 bases identical to TRBD2. This CDR3 is built from 16 residues. CDR1 and CDR2 from the germline V gene are SGHVS and FNYEAQ. The V gene end was trimmed by 1 base and the J gene end by 2 bases; junction bases not matched to a gene: 6. The CDR3 DNA reads as TGTGCCAGCAGCTTAGGACCTAGCGGAAACACAGATACGCAGTATTTT. It translates to CASSLGPSGNTDTQYF.

This clonotype came up many times. The chain carries TRBV5-6 and TRBJ2-1, with TRBD2 identical over 11 bases. J lost 4 bases, V lost 0 bases, and 3 bases had no gene match. The CDR3 covers 16 residues. Germline CDR1 reads SGHDT; CDR2 reads YYEEEE. As DNA, the CDR3 is TGTGCCAGCAGCTTGGCTAGCGGGGGGAATTACAATGAGCAGTTCTTC. Protein: CASSLASGGNYNEQFF.

As for this clonotype: Relative to the germline gene, one junction end is altered; a read error may explain this. The chain has TRBV7-2 and TRBJ2-1, with 8 bases identical to TRBD2. This CDR3 contains 12 residues. Germline V gene lookup returns CDR1 SGHTA and CDR2 FQGNSA. CDR3 bases: TGTGCCAGCAGCTTACCCAGTCGGGGGGGGATCTTC. Translation: CASSLPSRGGIF.

This clonotype came up a few times. V usage is TRBV27 and J usage is TRBJ2-3, with D possibly being TRBD2 (6 bases). Germline V gene lookup returns CDR1 MNHEY and CDR2 SMNVEV (reference sequence). V lost 0 bases and J lost 2, with 12 bases in between. The CDR3 has 16 residues. The chain's CDR3 is CASSLSSLAPTDTQYF. The CDR3 DNA is TGTGCCAGCAGTTTATCGTCCCTAGCGCCCACAGATACGCAGTATTTT.